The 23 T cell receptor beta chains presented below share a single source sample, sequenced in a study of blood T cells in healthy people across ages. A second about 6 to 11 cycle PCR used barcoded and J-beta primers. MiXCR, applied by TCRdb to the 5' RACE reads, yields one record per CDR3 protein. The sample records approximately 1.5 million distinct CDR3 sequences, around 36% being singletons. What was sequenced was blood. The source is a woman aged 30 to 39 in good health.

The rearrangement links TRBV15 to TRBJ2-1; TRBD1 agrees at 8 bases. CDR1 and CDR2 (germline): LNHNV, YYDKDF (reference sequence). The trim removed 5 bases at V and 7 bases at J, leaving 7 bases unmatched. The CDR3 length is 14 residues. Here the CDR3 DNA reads TGTGCCACCAGCGGACAGCGGACAGGGAATGAGCAGTTCTTC. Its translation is CATSGQRTGNEQFF.

CDR3 sequence reads: CASSCERPTGELFF. The CDR3 nucleotides are TGTGCCAGCAGCTGCGAGCGGCCCACCGGGGAGCTGTTTTTT. The V call is TRBV7-7, the J call TRBJ2-2, with D perhaps matching TRBD2 (5 bases). Trimming shortened V by 4 bases and J by 4 bases, and 10 bases separated the two germline ends. The CDR3 spans 14 residues. Germline V gene data show CDR1 as SSHAT and CDR2 as FNYEAQ (reference sequence).

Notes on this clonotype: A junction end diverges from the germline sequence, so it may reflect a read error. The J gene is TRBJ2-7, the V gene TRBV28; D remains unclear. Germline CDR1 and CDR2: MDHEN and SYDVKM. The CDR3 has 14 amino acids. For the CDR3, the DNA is TGTGCCAACAGTCTCATCCCCACGCTATACGAGCAGTACTTC. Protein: CANSLIPTLYEQYF.

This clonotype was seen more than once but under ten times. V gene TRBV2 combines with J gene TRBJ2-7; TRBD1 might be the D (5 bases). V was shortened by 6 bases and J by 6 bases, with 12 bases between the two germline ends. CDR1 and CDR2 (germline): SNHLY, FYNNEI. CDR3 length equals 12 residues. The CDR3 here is CASRTPGFEQYF. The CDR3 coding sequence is TGTGCCAGCAGAACCCCAGGGTTCGAGCAGTACTTC.

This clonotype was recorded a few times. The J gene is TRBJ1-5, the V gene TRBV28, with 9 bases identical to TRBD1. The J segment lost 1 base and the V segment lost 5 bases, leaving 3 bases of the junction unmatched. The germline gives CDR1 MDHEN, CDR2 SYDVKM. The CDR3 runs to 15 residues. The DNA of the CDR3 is TGTGCCAGCAGTGGGACAGGGTGGAGCAATCAGCCCCAGCATTTT. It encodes CASSGTGWSNQPQHF.

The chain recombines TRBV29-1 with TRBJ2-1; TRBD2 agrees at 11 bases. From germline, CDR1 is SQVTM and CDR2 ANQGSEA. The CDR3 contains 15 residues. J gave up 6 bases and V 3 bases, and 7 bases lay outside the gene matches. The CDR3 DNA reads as TGCAGCGTTGAGGTAGCGGGAGGGCCTTTCAATGAGCAGTTCTTC. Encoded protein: CSVEVAGGPFNEQFF.

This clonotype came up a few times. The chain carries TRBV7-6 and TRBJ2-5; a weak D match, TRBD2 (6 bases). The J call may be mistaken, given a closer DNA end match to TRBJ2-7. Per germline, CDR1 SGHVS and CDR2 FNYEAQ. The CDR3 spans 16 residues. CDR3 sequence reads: CASSLGSGILGGEQYF. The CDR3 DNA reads TGTGCCAGCAGCTTAGGGTCGGGCATCCTCGGGGGCGAGCAGTACTTC.

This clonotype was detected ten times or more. CDR3 DNA: TGCAGTGCTAGAGAACTAGCCAATGAGCAGTTCTTC. It encodes CSARELANEQFF. V is TRBV20-1 and J is TRBJ2-1; a weak D match, TRBD2 (6 bases). The CDR3 has 12 residues. The V gene lost 0 bases and the J gene lost 6 bases, with 6 bases spanning the gap. CDR1 is DFQATT, CDR2 SNEGSKA, per germline (reference sequence).

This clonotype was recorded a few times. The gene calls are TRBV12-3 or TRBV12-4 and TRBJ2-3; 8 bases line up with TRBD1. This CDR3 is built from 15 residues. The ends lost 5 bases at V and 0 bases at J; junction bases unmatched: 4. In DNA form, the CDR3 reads TGTGCCAGCAGTATTTACAGGGGGAGCACAGATACGCAGTATTTT. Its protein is CASSIYRGSTDTQYF.

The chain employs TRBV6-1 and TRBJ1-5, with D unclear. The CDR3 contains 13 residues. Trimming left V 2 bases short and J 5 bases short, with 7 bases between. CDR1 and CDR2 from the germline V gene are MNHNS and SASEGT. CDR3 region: CASSEIEDQPQHF. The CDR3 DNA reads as TGTGCCAGCAGTGAAATAGAAGATCAGCCCCAGCATTTT.

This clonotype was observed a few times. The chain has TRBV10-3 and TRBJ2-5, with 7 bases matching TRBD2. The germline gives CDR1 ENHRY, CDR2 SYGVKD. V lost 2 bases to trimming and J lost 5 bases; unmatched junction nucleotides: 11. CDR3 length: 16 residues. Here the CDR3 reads CAISEPTSPLEETQYF. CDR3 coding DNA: TGTGCCATCAGTGAGCCGACTAGCCCTCTTGAGGAGACCCAGTACTTC.

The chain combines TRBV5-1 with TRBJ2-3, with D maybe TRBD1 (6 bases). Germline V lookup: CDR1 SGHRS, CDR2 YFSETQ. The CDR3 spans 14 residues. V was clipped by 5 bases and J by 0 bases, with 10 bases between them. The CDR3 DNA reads TGCGCCAGCAGAGGGACACCCAGCACAGATACGCAGTATTTT. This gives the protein CASRGTPSTDTQYF. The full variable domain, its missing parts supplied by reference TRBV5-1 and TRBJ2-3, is KAGVTQTPRYLIKTRGQQVTLSCSPISGHRSVSWYQQTPGQGLQFLFEYFSETQRNKGNFPGRFSGRQFSNSRSEMNVSTLELGDSALYLCASRGTPSTDTQYFGPGTRLTVL.

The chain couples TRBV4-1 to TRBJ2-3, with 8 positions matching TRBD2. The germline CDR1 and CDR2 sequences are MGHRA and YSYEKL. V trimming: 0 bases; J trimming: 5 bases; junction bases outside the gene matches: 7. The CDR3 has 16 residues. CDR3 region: CASSQESSGGGDTQYF. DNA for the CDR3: TGCGCCAGCAGCCAAGAAAGCAGCGGGGGAGGAGATACGCAGTATTTT.

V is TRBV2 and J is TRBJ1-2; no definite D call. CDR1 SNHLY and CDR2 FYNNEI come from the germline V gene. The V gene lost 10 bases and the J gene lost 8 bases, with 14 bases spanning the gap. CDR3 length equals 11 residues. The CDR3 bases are TGTGCCACCGACACCTTCGGGGGCTACACCTTC. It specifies CATDTFGGYTF.

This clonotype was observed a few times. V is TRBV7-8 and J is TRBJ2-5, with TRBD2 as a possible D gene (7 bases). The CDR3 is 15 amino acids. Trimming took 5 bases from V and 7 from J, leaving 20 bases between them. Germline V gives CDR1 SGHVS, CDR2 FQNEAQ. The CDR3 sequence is CASSERDILTRTQYF. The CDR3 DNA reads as TGTGCCAGCAGCGAGCGGGACATCCTAACCCGGACCCAGTACTTC.

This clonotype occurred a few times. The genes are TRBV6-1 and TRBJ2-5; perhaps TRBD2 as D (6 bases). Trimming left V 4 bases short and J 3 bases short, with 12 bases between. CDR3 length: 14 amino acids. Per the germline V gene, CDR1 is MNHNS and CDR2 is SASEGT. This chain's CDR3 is CASSVRGLEETQYF. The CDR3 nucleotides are TGTGCCAGCAGTGTACGGGGGTTGGAAGAGACCCAGTACTTC.

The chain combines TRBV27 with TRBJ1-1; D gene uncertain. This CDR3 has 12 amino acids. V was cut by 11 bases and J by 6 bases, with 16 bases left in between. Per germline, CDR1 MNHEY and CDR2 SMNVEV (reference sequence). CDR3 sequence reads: CASRTGFSEAFF. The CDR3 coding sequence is TGTGCCTCAAGGACGGGTTTTTCTGAAGCTTTCTTT.

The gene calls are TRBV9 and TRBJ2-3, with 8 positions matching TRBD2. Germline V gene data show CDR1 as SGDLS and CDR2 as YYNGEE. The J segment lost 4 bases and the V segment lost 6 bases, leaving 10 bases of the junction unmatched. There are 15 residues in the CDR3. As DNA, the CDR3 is TGTGCCAGCAACACGGGGGGGTTGAGGGCAGATACGCAGTATTTT. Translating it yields CASNTGGLRADTQYF.

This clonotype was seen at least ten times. This chain's CDR3 is CSGGISGQSTDTQYF. CDR3 in DNA: TGCAGCGGGGGAATTAGCGGGCAGAGCACAGATACGCAGTATTTT. The V call is TRBV29-1, the J call TRBJ2-3, with 7 bases matching TRBD2. Losses at the gene ends were 7 bases for V and 0 bases for J; bases not matched to a gene: 10. Germline CDR1 reads SQVTM; CDR2 reads ANQGSEA. This CDR3 contains 15 residues.

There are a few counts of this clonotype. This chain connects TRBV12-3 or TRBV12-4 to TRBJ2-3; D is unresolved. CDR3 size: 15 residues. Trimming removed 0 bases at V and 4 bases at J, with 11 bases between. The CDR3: CASSLALMSADTQYF. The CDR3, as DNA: TGTGCCAGCAGTTTAGCGCTAATGAGCGCAGATACGCAGTATTTT.

CDR3 sequence reads: CASHRGGLAGTQETQYF. In DNA, the CDR3 is TGTGCCAGCCACCGAGGGGGGTTAGCTGGCACCCAAGAGACCCAGTACTTC. V and J are TRBV28 and TRBJ2-5, with D perhaps TRBD1 or TRBD2 (6 bases each). CDR3 size: 17 residues. CDR1 MDHEN and CDR2 SYDVKM come from the germline V gene. The germline V and J ends were trimmed by 8 bases and 1 base, with 23 bases remaining between them. Full variable domain (outside the CDR3, taken from reference TRBV28 and TRBJ2-5): DVKVTQSSRYLVKRTGEKVFLECVQDMDHENMFWYRQDPGLGLRLIYFSYDVKMKEKGDIPEGYSVSREKKERFSLILESASTNQTSMYLCASHRGGLAGTQETQYFGPGTRLLVL.

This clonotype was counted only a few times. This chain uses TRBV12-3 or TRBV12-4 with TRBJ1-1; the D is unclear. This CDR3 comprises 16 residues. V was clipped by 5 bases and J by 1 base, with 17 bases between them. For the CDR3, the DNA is TGTGCCAGCAGTCTCGGCGCCTTCGCCACGAACACTGAAGCTTTCTTT. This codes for CASSLGAFATNTEAFF.

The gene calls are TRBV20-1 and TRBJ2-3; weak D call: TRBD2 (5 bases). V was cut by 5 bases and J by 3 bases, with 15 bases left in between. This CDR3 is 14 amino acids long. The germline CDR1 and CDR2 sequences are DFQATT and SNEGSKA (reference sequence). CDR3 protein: CSAEGRGQTDTQYF. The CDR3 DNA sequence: TGCAGTGCTGAGGGCCGAGGGCAGACAGATACGCAGTATTTT.